Presented here are 14 T cell receptor beta chains from one specimen sequenced in a study of cytotoxic CD8 clonotypes in ibrutinib-treated CLL (dated by TCRdb to about 2021). Library generation was performed with the immunoSEQ multiplex PCR assay. TCRdb carries this immuneACCESS record with in-frame sequences only. Its versions omit some clonotypes, under half of them owing to an unresolved V gene in the studies checked, with the rest unexplained. The table for this sample lists 150,000 or so clones; about 88% of them were counted only once. Around 3% of the sample goes to the ten largest clones. The time point label on this specimen signifies: progressive disease on ibrutinib. Source: PBMCs, taken at disease progression, from a patient treated with ibrutinib. The source of these receptors is a human donor with chronic lymphocytic leukemia.

This chain links TRBV28 with TRBJ1-2; 11 nucleotides line up with TRBD1. Trimming took 5 bases from V and 4 from J; bases not matched to a gene: 6. This CDR3 region has 15 residues. Germline V gives CDR1 MDHEN, CDR2 SYDVKM. The CDR3 nucleotides read TGTGCCAGCAGTGGAGGGACAGGGGGGACCTATGGCTACACCTTC. Translation gives CASSGGTGGTYGYTF.

The chain uses TRBV10-2 and TRBJ2-7, with D possibly matching TRBD1 (5 bases). The CDR3 has 15 residues. Germline V gene data show CDR1 as WSHSY and CDR2 as SAAADI. Trimming took off 1 base at V and 5 bases at J, with 15 bases between the two ends. Here the CDR3 DNA reads TGCGCCAGCAGTGAGTTTCAGGGCTCCTCACACGAGCAGTACTTC. It yields the protein CASSEFQGSSHEQYF.

The chain joins TRBV11-3 to TRBJ2-3; 8 nucleotides align to TRBD2. The J segment lost 4 bases and the V segment lost 5 bases, leaving 20 bases of the junction unmatched. Looked up from germline, CDR1 is SGHNT and CDR2 is YENEEA. The CDR3 totals 19 residues. The CDR3 loop reads CASSDGGERGKHRADTQYF. The CDR3 DNA sequence: TGTGCCAGCAGCGACGGAGGAGAGCGGGGGAAACATCGGGCAGATACGCAGTATTTT.

V and J are TRBV19 and TRBJ1-3, with D hard to call. CDR1 is LNHDA, CDR2 SQIVND, per germline (reference sequence). The CDR3 contains 13 residues. V lost 6 bases, J lost 7 bases, and 13 bases lay in between. CDR3 DNA: TGTGCCAGTAGCGGTATGGGGAGGAACACCATATATTTT. Translated: CASSGMGRNTIYF.

The genes are TRBV28 and TRBJ2-4, with D possibly TRBD1 on 6 matching bases. The length of the CDR3 is 17 residues. Trimming stripped 5 bases from V and 0 bases from J, with 17 bases between. Germline V gene sequence: CDR1 MDHEN, CDR2 SYDVKM. CDR3 sequence (DNA): TGTGCCAGCAGTACCTTTCGGGACACAGTAGCCAAAAACATTCAGTACTTC. Translating gives CASSTFRDTVAKNIQYF.

Here the CDR3 DNA reads TGTGCCAGCGCGGCCCTCTTGGGCGATAACACTGAAGCTTTCTTT. Translating gives CASAALLGDNTEAFF. The rearrangement links TRBV14 to TRBJ1-1; D gene unclear. CDR3 length equals 15 residues. Germline loops: CDR1 SGHDN, CDR2 FVKESK. With 8 bases removed from V and 2 bases from J, the gap between germline ends came to 18 bases. The full variable domain, in which reference TRBV14 and TRBJ1-1 provide the parts outside the CDR3, is EAGVTQFPSHSVIEKGQTVTLRCDPISGHDNLYWYRRVMGKEIKFLLHFVKESKQDESGMPNNRFLAERTGGTYSTLKVQPAELEDSGVYFCASAALLGDNTEAFFGQGTRLTVV.

V usage is TRBV27 and J usage is TRBJ2-7; 8 bases line up with TRBD1. The V and J ends lost 6 bases and 3 bases, in that order; junction bases with no gene match: 4. Germline V gives CDR1 MNHEY, CDR2 SMNVEV (reference sequence). The CDR3 sequence is 13 residues long. The CDR3 DNA follows: TGTGCCAGCAGGGGGACAGGCCGCTACGAGCAGTACTTC. It codes for CASRGTGRYEQYF.

The rearrangement uses TRBV5-1 and TRBJ2-2, with 7 bases that match TRBD1. J was trimmed by 5 bases and V by 5 bases; bases with no gene match: 6. Germline V gene data show CDR1 as SGHRS and CDR2 as YFSETQ. The CDR3 length is 14 residues. CDR3 in amino acids: CASRETGNTGELFF. The CDR3, as DNA: TGCGCCAGCAGGGAGACAGGGAATACCGGGGAGCTGTTTTTT.

V and J are TRBV5-1 and TRBJ2-7; 9 bases are a match to TRBD2. V lost 4 bases to trimming and J lost 2 bases; unmatched junction nucleotides: 10. Germline assignment: CDR1 SGHRS and CDR2 YFSETQ. This CDR3 region has 16 residues. CDR3 amino acids: CASSKGLAPYTYEQYF. In DNA form, the CDR3 reads TGCGCCAGCAGCAAGGGACTAGCCCCCTATACCTACGAGCAGTACTTC. Filled out from reference TRBV5-1 and TRBJ2-7, the complete variable domain reads KAGVTQTPRYLIKTRGQQVTLSCSPISGHRSVSWYQQTPGQGLQFLFEYFSETQRNKGNFPGRFSGRQFSNSRSEMNVSTLELGDSALYLCASSKGLAPYTYEQYFGPGTRLTVT.

The chain links TRBV6-1 to TRBJ1-1; D is unclear. The V gene's germline CDR1 is MNHNS and CDR2 SASEGT. V lost 0 bases to trimming and J lost 4 bases, with 6 bases between them. CDR3 length equals 13 residues. The CDR3, as DNA: TGTGCCAGCAGTGAAGCCACTGTCACTGAAGCTTTCTTT. It encodes CASSEATVTEAFF.

V is TRBV4-2 and J is TRBJ2-7; the D gene is possibly TRBD2 (5 bases). V lost 1 base and J 2 bases, leaving 12 bases between the germline ends. CDR1 and CDR2 from the germline V gene are LGHNA and YNFKEQ. The CDR3 runs 15 residues. The CDR3 spells CASSQVPAVAYEQYF. The CDR3, as DNA: TGTGCCAGCAGCCAAGTCCCAGCGGTCGCCTACGAGCAGTACTTC.

V usage is TRBV9 and J usage is TRBJ1-1; D perhaps matches TRBD1 (5 bases). The CDR3 has 15 residues. Trimming stripped 0 bases from V and 0 bases from J, with 9 bases between. Germline V lookup: CDR1 SGDLS, CDR2 YYNGEE. CDR3 amino acids: CASSVDARVNTEAFF. CDR3 nucleotides: TGTGCCAGCAGCGTAGACGCCAGGGTGAACACTGAAGCTTTCTTT.

The V call is TRBV25-1, the J call TRBJ2-5; D is unclear. There are 13 residues in the CDR3. V was trimmed by 6 bases and J by 2 bases, leaving 10 bases between them. Germline assignment: CDR1 MGHDK and CDR2 SYGVNS. CDR3 region: CASSTGPQETQYF. The CDR3 coding sequence is TGTGCCAGCAGCACCGGGCCACAAGAGACCCAGTACTTC. Full variable domain (remainder filled in from reference TRBV25-1 and TRBJ2-5): EADIYQTPRYLVIGTGKKITLECSQTMGHDKMYWYQQDPGMELHLIHYSYGVNSTEKGDLSSESTVSRIRTEHFPLTLESARPSHTSQYLCASSTGPQETQYFGPGTRLLVL.

This sequence joins TRBV30 and TRBJ1-2; 8 bases fit TRBD1. The ends lost 2 bases at V and 3 bases at J; junction bases unmatched: 8. Germline-derived CDR1 and CDR2 are GTSNPN and SVGIG (reference sequence). This CDR3 comprises 15 residues. CDR3 residues: CAWSRTGLSDYGYTF. DNA for the CDR3: TGTGCCTGGAGTAGGACAGGGCTTTCGGACTATGGCTACACCTTC.